This is a list of T cell receptor beta chains from one sample in a study of beta chain features in type 1 diabetes. This table comes from immunoSEQ multiplex PCR, and its TCRdb copy is limited to in-frame clones, with some not included. The table lists some 150,000 clones, 10% of them singletons. The sample comprised naive CD4+ T cells from blood. Source of these receptors: a man aged 18 to 30 in good health. The CDR3 runs from the conserved cysteine through the conserved F or W. The D gene is left open where the match is weak. Clone size is shown for a subset of rows, as once, few, many or a class of expanded clone.

v_call,d_call,clone_size,j_call,cdr3_aa,cdr3_nt
TRBV7-2,.,.,TRBJ2-3,CASSLVGGTDTQYF,TGTGCCAGCAGCTTAGTCGGAGGAACAGATACGCAGTATTTT
TRBV6-5,TRBD1,.,TRBJ2-7,CASRQGQGAAYEQYF,TGTGCCAGCAGACAGGGACAGGGGGCAGCCTACGAGCAGTACTTC
TRBV4-1,TRBD2,.,TRBJ2-3,CASSPSGGPTDTQYF,TGCGCCAGCAGCCCCAGCGGGGGGCCCACGGATACGCAGTATTTT
TRBV6-5,.,.,TRBJ2-5,CASSYSWTQGFETQYF,TGTGCCAGCAGTTACTCTTGGACGCAGGGATTCGAGACCCAGTACTTC
TRBV29-1,.,many,TRBJ2-4,CSVTEALAKNIQYF,TGCAGCGTTACCGAGGCCTTAGCCAAAAACATTCAGTACTTC
TRBV6-5,TRBD1,few,TRBJ2-7,CASRRQGAREQYF,TGTGCCAGCAGAAGACAGGGGGCTCGGGAGCAGTACTTC
TRBV5-4,TRBD1,few,TRBJ1-2,CASRRTGYSYGYTF,TGTGCCAGCAGAAGGACAGGGTATAGCTATGGCTACACCTTC
TRBV7-2,TRBD1,few,TRBJ1-2,CASSLRGQGANYGYTF,TGTGCCAGCAGCTTACGCGGACAGGGGGCTAACTATGGCTACACCTTC
TRBV7-2,TRBD2,many,TRBJ2-5,CASSALAGGPSRHF,TGTGCCAGCAGCGCCCTAGCGGGGGGCCCCTCCCGGCACTTC
TRBV9,.,.,TRBJ1-1,CASSSVAGGGEAFF,TGTGCCAGCAGCAGCGTAGCGGGGGGGGGTGAAGCTTTCTTT
TRBV6-6,.,.,TRBJ2-5,CASSFRGAPQETQYF,TGTGCCAGCAGTTTCCGGGGGGCTCCCCAAGAGACCCAGTACTTC
TRBV28,TRBD1,.,TRBJ2-7,CASSFTGTAPYEQYF,TGTGCCAGCAGTTTCACCGGGACAGCCCCCTACGAGCAGTACTTC
TRBV18,TRBD2,few,TRBJ2-7,CASQHPSGRQGEQYF,TGTGCCAGCCAACACCCTAGCGGGAGACAGGGAGAGCAGTACTTC
TRBV6-5,TRBD1,.,TRBJ2-7,CASSYGTGGPNEQYF,TGTGCCAGCAGTTACGGGACAGGGGGTCCCAACGAGCAGTACTTC
TRBV6-1,TRBD1,.,TRBJ2-7,CASNLAGGNEQYF,TGTGCCAGCAATTTGGCAGGGGGCAACGAGCAGTACTTC
TRBV6-5,TRBD1,.,TRBJ2-7,CASRTTGAQFYEQYF,TGTGCCAGCAGGACGACAGGGGCCCAATTCTACGAGCAGTACTTC
TRBV19,.,.,TRBJ2-2,CATEIYTGELFF,TGTGCCACCGAGATCTACACCGGGGAGCTGTTTTTT
TRBV5-1,.,few,TRBJ2-1,CASSLDSSSYNEQFF,TGCGCCAGCAGCCTAGACTCAAGCTCCTACAATGAGCAGTTCTTC
TRBV28,.,.,TRBJ1-5,CASRLSNQPQHF,TGTGCCAGCAGACTTAGCAATCAGCCCCAGCATTTT
TRBV6-5,.,.,TRBJ1-5,CASRGTSGQPQHF,TGTGCCAGCAGGGGGACATCTGGTCAGCCCCAGCATTTT
TRBV19,TRBD1,.,TRBJ1-5,CASSSDPRTGDRQPQHF,TGTGCCAGTAGTTCGGACCCCCGGACAGGGGATAGGCAGCCCCAGCATTTT
TRBV28,.,.,TRBJ1-4,CASRQTRRILVEKLFF,TGTGCCAGCAGGCAGACCCGGAGGATTCTTGTTGAAAAACTGTTTTTT
TRBV5-6,TRBD1,.,TRBJ1-2,CASSLGQGVGGYTF,TGTGCCAGCAGCTTGGGACAGGGGGTGGGCGGCTACACCTTC
TRBV5-4,.,few,TRBJ1-3,CASSLQGYSGNTIYF,TGTGCCAGCAGCTTGCAGGGATACTCTGGAAACACCATATATTTT
TRBV11-2,TRBD2,few,TRBJ2-1,CASSGRLAGGINSYNEQFF,TGTGCCAGCAGCGGTAGACTAGCGGGGGGGATAAACTCCTACAATGAGCAGTTCTTC
TRBV7-9,TRBD1,many,TRBJ1-4,CASTKDRENEKLFF,TGTGCCAGCACCAAGGACAGGGAGAATGAAAAACTGTTTTTT
TRBV18,TRBD2,.,TRBJ2-3,CASSPFRGGTDTQYF,TGTGCCAGCTCACCGTTTCGGGGGGGCACAGATACGCAGTATTTT
TRBV30,.,.,TRBJ2-6,CAWSVLEGRGVSGANVLTF,TGTGCCTGGAGTGTACTAGAGGGCAGGGGAGTCTCTGGGGCCAACGTCCTGACTTTC
TRBV6-5,.,.,TRBJ2-7,CASSYTSAKPYEQYF,TGTGCCAGCAGTTACACCTCCGCCAAGCCCTACGAGCAGTACTTC
TRBV25-1,TRBD2,.,TRBJ2-7,CASSPGGPYEQYF,TGTGCCAGCAGCCCGGGGGGGCCTTACGAGCAGTACTTC
TRBV6-1,.,.,TRBJ1-2,CASSETYGRQNYGYTF,TGTGCCAGCAGTGAGACGTATGGGAGGCAGAACTATGGCTACACCTTC
TRBV2,TRBD1,.,TRBJ2-1,CASLSPGQAPNEQFF,TGTGCCAGCCTGTCGCCGGGACAGGCCCCCAATGAGCAGTTCTTC
TRBV15,.,.,TRBJ2-5,CATSSVGGGRDQYF,TGTGCCACCAGTTCCGTGGGGGGTGGAAGAGACCAGTACTTC
TRBV7-9,TRBD1,many,TRBJ2-1,CASSSGQGWVF,TGTGCCAGCAGCTCGGGACAGGGATGGGTCTTC
TRBV5-1,TRBD2,few,TRBJ2-5,CASSGGGGSSAQETQYF,TGCGCCAGCAGCGGTGGCGGGGGAAGCTCGGCTCAAGAGACCCAGTACTTC
TRBV27,TRBD1,.,TRBJ2-3,CASAPWTGEEDTQYF,TGTGCCAGCGCCCCTTGGACAGGGGAGGAAGATACGCAGTATTTT
TRBV7-8,TRBD2,.,TRBJ2-3,CASSSGTSGGWDTQYF,TGTGCCAGCAGCTCCGGGACTAGCGGGGGATGGGATACGCAGTATTTT
TRBV28,.,.,TRBJ2-7,CASSLPPGYHEQYF,TGTGCCAGCAGTTTACCCCCAGGGTACCACGAGCAGTACTTC